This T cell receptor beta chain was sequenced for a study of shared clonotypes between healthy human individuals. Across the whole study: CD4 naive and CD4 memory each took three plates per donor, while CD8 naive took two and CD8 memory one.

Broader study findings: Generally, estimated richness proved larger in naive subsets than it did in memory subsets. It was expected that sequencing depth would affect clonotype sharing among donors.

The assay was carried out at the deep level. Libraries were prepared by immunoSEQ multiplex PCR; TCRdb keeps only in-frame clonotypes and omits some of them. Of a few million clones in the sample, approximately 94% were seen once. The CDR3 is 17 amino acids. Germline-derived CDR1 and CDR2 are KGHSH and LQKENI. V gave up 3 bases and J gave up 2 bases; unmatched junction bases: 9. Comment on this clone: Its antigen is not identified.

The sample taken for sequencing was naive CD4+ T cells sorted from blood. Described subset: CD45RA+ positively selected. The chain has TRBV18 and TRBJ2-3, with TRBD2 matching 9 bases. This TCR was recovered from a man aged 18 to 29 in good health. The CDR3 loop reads CASSPLAGVASTDTQYF. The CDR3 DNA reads TGTGCCAGCTCACCCTTAGCGGGGGTGGCCTCCACAGATACGCAGTATTTT.